These 25 T cell receptor beta chains came from one sample sequenced in a study of cytomegalovirus exposure and HLA in healthy donors. In the PCR, 60 Vbeta and 13 Jbeta primers were used. TCRdb's table, derived via immunoSEQ multiplex PCR, lists solely in-frame clones and lacks some. This table holds 200,000 to 250,000 clones, approximately 82% found once. The source material was PBMCs. Every receptor here comes from a woman aged 35 to 49 in good health and CMV-seronegative.

The rearrangement uses TRBV5-8 and TRBJ2-5; 9 nucleotides line up with TRBD1. Per germline, CDR1 SGHTS and CDR2 YDEGEE. After removal of 0 bases from V and 1 base from J, the junction contained 4 bases not matched to a gene. The CDR3 is made up of 16 amino acids. CDR3 amino acids: CASSLGQGVIQETQYF. CDR3 sequence (DNA): TGTGCCAGCAGCTTGGGACAGGGGGTGATCCAAGAGACCCAGTACTTC.

V gene TRBV28 combines with J gene TRBJ1-4; the match to TRBD1 covers 11 bases. J gave up 8 bases and V 6 bases, and 8 bases lay outside the gene matches. CDR1 MDHEN and CDR2 SYDVKM come from the germline V gene. The CDR3 spans 15 residues. The CDR3: CASSSPGQGGEKLFF. As DNA, the CDR3 is TGTGCCAGCAGCTCGCCGGGACAGGGGGGGGAAAAACTGTTTTTT.

The rearrangement links TRBV7-8 to TRBJ1-2; 7 nucleotides align to TRBD1. CDR3 length: 16 amino acids. Germline CDR1 and CDR2: SGHVS and FQNEAQ. The ends lost 5 bases at V and 7 bases at J; junction bases unmatched: 16. The CDR3 sequence is CASSTQPTGEGVGYTF. The CDR3 nucleotides read TGTGCCAGCAGCACACAACCTACAGGGGAAGGTGTTGGCTACACCTTC.

A word on this clone: At the DNA level, this CDR3 is encoded by other sequences in the same sample as well. The CDR3 loop is CASSEGGAAYEQYF. Here the CDR3 DNA reads TGTGCCAGCAGTGAAGGTGGCGCGGCCTACGAGCAGTACTTC. The V and J genes are TRBV2 and TRBJ2-7; no firm D call. Trimming took 1 base from V and 2 from J, leaving 9 bases between them. Looked up from germline, CDR1 is SNHLY and CDR2 is FYNNEI. CDR3 length equals 14 residues.

The V call is TRBV7-2, the J call TRBJ2-5; a weak D match, TRBD1 (5 bases). The DNA end lines up better with TRBJ2-7; the J call may be wrong. The CDR3 runs 14 residues. Germline CDR1 reads SGHTA; CDR2 reads FQGNSA. Here the CDR3 DNA reads TGTGCCAGCAGCTTAGAGGGGCCATACTACGAGCAGTACTTC. This sequence encodes CASSLEGPYYEQYF.

This sequence joins TRBV2 and TRBJ1-2; D is uncertain. Looked up from germline, CDR1 is SNHLY and CDR2 is FYNNEI. V was pared by 1 base and J by 7 bases, with 16 bases between. This CDR3 contains 15 residues. The CDR3 protein is CASSEERGKASGYTF. In DNA form, the CDR3 reads TGTGCCAGCAGTGAAGAGCGAGGCAAGGCCAGTGGCTACACCTTC. Full variable domain (missing parts from reference TRBV2 and TRBJ1-2): EPEVTQTPSHQVTQMGQEVILRCVPISNHLYFYWYRQILGQKVEFLVSFYNNEISEKSEIFDDQFSVERPDGSNFTLKIRSTKLEDSAMYFCASSEERGKASGYTFGSGTRLTVV.

This clone was picked up one time. V gene TRBV6-1 combines with J gene TRBJ1-3, with D tentatively TRBD1 (5 bases). The CDR3 runs 15 residues. The ends were cut back, 4 bases at V and 4 bases at J, with 14 bases in the middle. Germline values: CDR1 MNHNS, CDR2 SASEGT. CDR3 DNA sequence: TGTGCCAGCAGTGCAATGACAGCGCCGGGAAACACCATATATTTT. Translated, it gives CASSAMTAPGNTIYF.

The J gene is TRBJ2-2, the V gene TRBV6-6, with D possibly TRBD2 on 5 matching bases. With 8 bases removed from V and 7 bases from J, the gap between germline ends came to 20 bases. Germline V gene data show CDR1 as MNHNY and CDR2 as SVGAGI (reference sequence). CDR3 size: 15 residues. As DNA, the CDR3 is TGTGCCAGCTCTCCGATATTCGGGGAAGGCGGGGAGCTGTTTTTT. This sequence encodes CASSPIFGEGGELFF.

The chain recombines TRBV5-1 with TRBJ2-3; D is possibly TRBD2 (7 bases). The CDR3 covers 14 residues. V was clipped by 4 bases and J by 5 bases, with 14 bases between them. Germline V gene lookup returns CDR1 SGHRS and CDR2 YFSETQ. This CDR3 reads CASSIGGGLDTQYF. Here the CDR3 DNA reads TGCGCCAGCAGCATTGGGGGGGGCTTAGATACGCAGTATTTT.

CDR3 loop: CASSLIRGPTEAFF. The DNA of the CDR3 is TGTGCCAGCAGCCTTATCAGGGGGCCCACTGAAGCTTTCTTT. The rearrangement joins TRBV28 to TRBJ1-1; 8 positions agree with TRBD1. This CDR3 comprises 14 residues. Germline V gives CDR1 MDHEN, CDR2 SYDVKM. Germline trimming cut 6 bases from V and 4 bases from J; bases unmatched to any gene: 7.

CDR3 region: CASSFGLAGSRAYNEQFF. The CDR3, as DNA: TGCGCCAGCAGCTTTGGTCTAGCGGGGTCACGGGCTTACAATGAGCAGTTCTTC. J is TRBJ2-1 and V is TRBV5-1; 9 nucleotides line up with TRBD2. With V trimmed by 2 bases and J by 4 bases, 13 bases remained unmatched. CDR1 is SGHRS and CDR2 is YFSETQ in the germline V gene. The CDR3 runs to 18 residues.

This clone was detected a few times. The chain carries TRBV19 and TRBJ1-6; perhaps TRBD1 as D (6 bases). V was pared by 5 bases and J by 3 bases, with 11 bases between. Germline CDR1 and CDR2: LNHDA and SQIVND (reference sequence). CDR3 length equals 15 residues. Here the CDR3 DNA reads TGTGCCAGTAGTCCCCGACAGGACTATAATTCACCCCTCCACTTT. Encoded protein: CASSPRQDYNSPLHF.

The genes are TRBV6-5 and TRBJ1-5; no clear D gene. The germline gives CDR1 MNHEY, CDR2 SVGAGI. The V end was cut by 8 bases, the J end by 7 bases, with 18 bases between. The CDR3 runs to 14 residues. This CDR3 reads CASSGFHSGQPQHF. CDR3 DNA sequence: TGTGCCAGCTCGGGGTTCCATTCGGGGCAGCCCCAGCATTTT.

On this clone itself: At one end the junction does not follow the germline gene, possibly because of a read error. The chain employs TRBV7-9 and TRBJ2-7, with D possibly matching TRBD1 (6 bases). The CDR3 is 15 residues long. The germline gives CDR1 SEHNR, CDR2 FQNEAQ (reference sequence). The CDR3 nucleotides are TGTTCCAGCAGCTACCAAGGGGACACCGTGAACGAGCAGTACTTC. The encoded protein is CSSSYQGDTVNEQYF.

The chain employs TRBV13 and TRBJ1-2; TRBD1 agrees at 7 bases. CDR1 and CDR2 (germline): PRHDT, FYEKMQ (reference sequence). The V gene end was trimmed by 5 bases and the J gene end by 5 bases; junction bases not matched to a gene: 2. The CDR3 is 12 residues long. CDR3 coding DNA: TGTGCCAGCAGCCCGGACAGGTATGGCTACACCTTC. Amino acids: CASSPDRYGYTF.

The chain combines TRBV2 with TRBJ1-1; tentative D call: TRBD1 (5 bases). V shed 5 bases and J shed 0 bases, with 10 bases lying between them. The V gene's germline CDR1 is SNHLY and CDR2 FYNNEI. The length of the CDR3 is 14 residues. The CDR3 protein is CASSSTVMNTEAFF. The CDR3 DNA follows: TGTGCCAGCAGTTCGACAGTAATGAACACTGAAGCTTTCTTT. Combining the CDR3 with reference TRBV2 and TRBJ1-1 gives the whole variable domain EPEVTQTPSHQVTQMGQEVILRCVPISNHLYFYWYRQILGQKVEFLVSFYNNEISEKSEIFDDQFSVERPDGSNFTLKIRSTKLEDSAMYFCASSSTVMNTEAFFGQGTRLTVV.

The V gene is TRBV7-3, the J gene TRBJ2-1; 11 nucleotides agree with TRBD2. This CDR3 has 14 amino acids. Unmatched junction bases numbered 3, after V lost 5 bases and J lost 6 bases. From germline, CDR1 is SGHTA and CDR2 FQGTGA. The CDR3 spells CASSVAGGPNEQFF. CDR3 nucleotides: TGTGCCAGCAGCGTAGCGGGGGGGCCCAATGAGCAGTTCTTC.

V usage is TRBV19 and J usage is TRBJ2-1; D is unclear. From germline, CDR1 is LNHDA and CDR2 SQIVND (reference sequence). The CDR3 runs to 11 residues. With 7 bases removed from V and 6 bases from J, the gap between germline ends came to 7 bases. Here the CDR3 reads CASTLLNEQFF. The CDR3, as DNA: TGTGCCAGTACCCTCCTCAATGAGCAGTTCTTC.

The V gene is TRBV7-9, the J gene TRBJ1-1; 7 positions match TRBD1. The CDR3 has 15 residues. Germline CDR1 SEHNR, CDR2 FQNEAQ (reference sequence). V was clipped by 4 bases and J by 4 bases; unmatched bases: 9. CDR3 nucleotide sequence: TGTGCCAGCAGCTCCAACCAGGGGGTCGGCACTGAAGCTTTCTTT. Protein: CASSSNQGVGTEAFF.

This clone was detected ten times or more. For the CDR3, the DNA is TGTGCCAGCAGCCCGCGGGACAGGGGAGTAGAGGCGGGCATAGATCAGCCCCAGCATTTT. This encodes CASSPRDRGVEAGIDQPQHF. The chain joins TRBV28 to TRBJ1-5; 10 nucleotides align to TRBD1. The ends lost 6 bases at V and 5 bases at J; junction bases unmatched: 22. The CDR3 extends over 20 amino acids. The germline V gene encodes CDR1 MDHEN and CDR2 SYDVKM.

J is TRBJ1-1 and V is TRBV4-1; TRBD1 matches 7 bases. The CDR3 is 17 residues long. V was pared by 1 base and J by 3 bases, with 11 bases of the junction left unmatched. Germline CDR1 MGHRA, CDR2 YSYEKL. The CDR3 DNA is TGCGCCAGCAGCCAAGGGCTACAGGGGTTAGGGGACACTGAAGCTTTCTTT. As protein: CASSQGLQGLGDTEAFF.

This clone was picked up a small number of times. The chain combines TRBV7-8 with TRBJ2-1; D may be TRBD1 (6 bases). Trimming left V 2 bases short and J 5 bases short, with 16 bases between. This CDR3 is 16 amino acids long. Germline CDR1 SGHVS, CDR2 FQNEAQ. The CDR3 DNA reads as TGTGCCAGCAGCTTAAGAGCAGGGGCAGGAAACAATGAGCAGTTCTTC. Translation: CASSLRAGAGNNEQFF.

The gene calls are TRBV7-9 and TRBJ1-2; weak D call: TRBD1 (5 bases). The germline gives CDR1 SEHNR, CDR2 FQNEAQ (reference sequence). This CDR3 contains 15 residues. Trimming took off 1 base at V and 6 bases at J, with 15 bases between the two ends. The CDR3 DNA reads as TGTGCCAGCAGCTTAGTCGGTCAGGGCTCGGATGGCTACACCTTC. Translating gives CASSLVGQGSDGYTF.

The CDR3 sequence: CASSYSGGRETQYF. CDR3 nucleotide sequence: TGTGCCAGCAGTTATAGCGGGGGGCGGGAGACCCAGTACTTC. The genes are TRBV6-5 and TRBJ2-5; 10 bases agree with TRBD2. Germline CDR1 MNHEY, CDR2 SVGAGI. The CDR3 runs 14 residues. V shed 3 bases and J 5 bases; nucleotides not matched to a gene: 3.

This chain joins TRBV11-2 and TRBJ2-1, with 8 bases lining up with TRBD1. Germline-derived CDR1 and CDR2 are SGHAT and FQNNGV. This CDR3 region has 12 residues. V dropped 5 bases and J dropped 12; count of bases not matched to a gene: 6. CDR3 sequence reads: CASSPPGTGQFF. The CDR3 DNA is TGTGCCAGCAGCCCTCCCGGGACAGGGCAGTTCTTC.